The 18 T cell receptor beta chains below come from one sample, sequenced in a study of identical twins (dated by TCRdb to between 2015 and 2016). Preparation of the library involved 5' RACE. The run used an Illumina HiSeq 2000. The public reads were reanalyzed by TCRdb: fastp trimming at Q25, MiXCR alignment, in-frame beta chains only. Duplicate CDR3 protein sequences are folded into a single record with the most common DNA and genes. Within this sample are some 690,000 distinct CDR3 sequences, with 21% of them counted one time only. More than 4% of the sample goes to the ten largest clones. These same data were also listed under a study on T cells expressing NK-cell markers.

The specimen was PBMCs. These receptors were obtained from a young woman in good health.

The DNA of the CDR3 is TGTGCCAGTACCCCCGGGGACAGGGGAAAAGAGACCCAGTACTTC. Translating it yields CASTPGDRGKETQYF. V is TRBV19 and J is TRBJ2-5; 10 nucleotides align to TRBD1. Germline CDR1 and CDR2: LNHDA and SQIVND (reference sequence). CDR3 length equals 15 residues. The ends lost 7 bases at V and 3 bases at J; junction bases unmatched: 8.

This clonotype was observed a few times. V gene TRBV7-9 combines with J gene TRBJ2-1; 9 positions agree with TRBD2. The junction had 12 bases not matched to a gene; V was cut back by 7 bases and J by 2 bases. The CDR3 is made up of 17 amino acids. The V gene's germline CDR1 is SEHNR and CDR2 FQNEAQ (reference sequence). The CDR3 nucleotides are TGTGCCAGCACCTTCAAGGCTAGCGGGGAACCCTACAATGAGCAGTTCTTC. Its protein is CASTFKASGEPYNEQFF.

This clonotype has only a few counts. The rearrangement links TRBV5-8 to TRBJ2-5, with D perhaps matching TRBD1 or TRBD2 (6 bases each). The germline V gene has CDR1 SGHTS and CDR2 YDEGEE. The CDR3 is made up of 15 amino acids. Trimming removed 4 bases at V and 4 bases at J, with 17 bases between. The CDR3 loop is CASSREGGIGETQYF. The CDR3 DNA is TGTGCCAGCAGCCGCGAGGGGGGAATCGGAGAGACCCAGTACTTC.

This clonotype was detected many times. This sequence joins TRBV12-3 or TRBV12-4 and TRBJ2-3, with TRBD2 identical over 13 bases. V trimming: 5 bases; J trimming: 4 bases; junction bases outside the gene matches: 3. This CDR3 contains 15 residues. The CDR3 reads CASSLTSGGPDTQYF. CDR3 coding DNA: TGTGCCAGCAGTCTGACTAGCGGGGGGCCAGATACGCAGTATTTT.

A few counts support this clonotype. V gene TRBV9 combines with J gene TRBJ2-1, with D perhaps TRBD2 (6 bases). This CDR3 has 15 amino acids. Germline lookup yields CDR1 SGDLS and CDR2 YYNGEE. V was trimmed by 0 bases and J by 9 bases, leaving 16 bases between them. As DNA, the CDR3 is TGTGCCAGCAGCGTAGAATTAGCGGAGGAGGGTGAGCAGTTCTTC. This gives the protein CASSVELAEEGEQFF.

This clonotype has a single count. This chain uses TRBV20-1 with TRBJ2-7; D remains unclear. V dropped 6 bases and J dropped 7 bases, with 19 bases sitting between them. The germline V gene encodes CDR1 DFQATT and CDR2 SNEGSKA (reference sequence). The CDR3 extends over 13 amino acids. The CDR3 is CSAPDSSWKEQYF. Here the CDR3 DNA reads TGCAGTGCGCCCGACTCCTCTTGGAAGGAGCAGTACTTC.

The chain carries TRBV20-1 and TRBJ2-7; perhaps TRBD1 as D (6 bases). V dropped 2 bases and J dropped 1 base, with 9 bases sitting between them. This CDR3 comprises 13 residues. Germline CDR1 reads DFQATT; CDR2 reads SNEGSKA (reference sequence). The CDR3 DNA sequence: TGCAGTGCTAGATGGGACATATCCTACGAGCAGTACTTC. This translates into CSARWDISYEQYF.

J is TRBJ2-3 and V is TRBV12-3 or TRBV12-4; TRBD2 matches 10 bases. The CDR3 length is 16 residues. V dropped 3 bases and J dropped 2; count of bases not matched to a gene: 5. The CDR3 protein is CASSFLSGGNTDTQYF. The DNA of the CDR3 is TGTGCCAGCAGTTTCCTTAGCGGGGGGAACACAGATACGCAGTATTTT.

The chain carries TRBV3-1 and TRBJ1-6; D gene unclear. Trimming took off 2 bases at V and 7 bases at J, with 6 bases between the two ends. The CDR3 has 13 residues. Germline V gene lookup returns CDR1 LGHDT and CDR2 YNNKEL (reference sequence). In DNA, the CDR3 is TGTGCCAGCAGCCAAACTAGGAATTCACCCCTCCACTTT. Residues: CASSQTRNSPLHF.

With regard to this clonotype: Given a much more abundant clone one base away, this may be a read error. CDR3 in amino acids: CASSPAVGFNRDTQYF. DNA for the CDR3: TGTGCCAGCAGCCCCGCAGTGGGGTTTAACAGAGATACGCAGTATTTT. The rearrangement uses TRBV12-3 or TRBV12-4 and TRBJ2-3, with no clear D. The CDR3 runs 16 residues. Trimming pared 6 bases from V and 5 bases from J, leaving 21 bases between.

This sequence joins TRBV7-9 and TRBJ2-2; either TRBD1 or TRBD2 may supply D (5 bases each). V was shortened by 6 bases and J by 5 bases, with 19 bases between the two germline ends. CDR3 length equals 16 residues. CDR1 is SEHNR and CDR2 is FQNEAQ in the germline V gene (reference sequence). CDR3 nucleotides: TGTGCCAGCAGATCGTTGCAGGGAAGGAGGACCGGGGAGCTGTTTTTT. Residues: CASRSLQGRRTGELFF.

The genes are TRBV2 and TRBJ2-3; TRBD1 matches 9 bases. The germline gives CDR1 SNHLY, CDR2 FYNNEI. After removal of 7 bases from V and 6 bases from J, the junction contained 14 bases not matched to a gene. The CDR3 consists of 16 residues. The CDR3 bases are TGTGCCAGCAACCCCCCTTTGGACAGGGGCTACGATACGCAGTATTTT. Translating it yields CASNPPLDRGYDTQYF.

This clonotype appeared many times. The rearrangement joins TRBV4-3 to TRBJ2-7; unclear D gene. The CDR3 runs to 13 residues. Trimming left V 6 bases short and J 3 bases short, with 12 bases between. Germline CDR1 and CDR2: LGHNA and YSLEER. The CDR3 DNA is TGCGCCAGCAGTCGATGGGTCAGCTACGAGCAGTACTTC. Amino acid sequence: CASSRWVSYEQYF.

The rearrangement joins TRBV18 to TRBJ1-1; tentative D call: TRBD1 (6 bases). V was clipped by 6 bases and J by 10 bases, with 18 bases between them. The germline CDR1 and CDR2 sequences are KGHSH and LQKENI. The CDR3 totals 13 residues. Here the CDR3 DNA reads TGTGCCAGCTCCCGAACCAGGGGACCTTTAGCTTTCTTT. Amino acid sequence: CASSRTRGPLAFF.

The CDR3 spells CASSQEGGRGQYNEQFF. CDR3 sequence (DNA): TGTGCCAGCAGCCAAGAGGGGGGGCGGGGGCAATACAATGAGCAGTTCTTC. V is TRBV3-1 and J is TRBJ2-1; the D gene is possibly TRBD2 (7 bases). This CDR3 comprises 17 residues. Germline V gene data show CDR1 as LGHDT and CDR2 as YNNKEL (reference sequence). V lost 0 bases and J 4 bases, leaving 16 bases between the germline ends.

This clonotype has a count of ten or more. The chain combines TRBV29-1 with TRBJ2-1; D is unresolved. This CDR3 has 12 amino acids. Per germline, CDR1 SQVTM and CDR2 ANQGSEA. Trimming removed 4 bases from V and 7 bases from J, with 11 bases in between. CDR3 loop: CSVGRQVNEQFF. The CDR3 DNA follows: TGCAGCGTTGGGCGTCAGGTGAATGAGCAGTTCTTC.

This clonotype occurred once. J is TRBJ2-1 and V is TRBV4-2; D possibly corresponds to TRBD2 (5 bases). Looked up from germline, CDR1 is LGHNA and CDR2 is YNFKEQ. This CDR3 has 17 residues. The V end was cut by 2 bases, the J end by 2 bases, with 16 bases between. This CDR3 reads CASSQPLASLTYNEQFF. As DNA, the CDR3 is TGTGCCAGCAGCCAACCGCTAGCTTCCCTGACCTACAATGAGCAGTTCTTC.

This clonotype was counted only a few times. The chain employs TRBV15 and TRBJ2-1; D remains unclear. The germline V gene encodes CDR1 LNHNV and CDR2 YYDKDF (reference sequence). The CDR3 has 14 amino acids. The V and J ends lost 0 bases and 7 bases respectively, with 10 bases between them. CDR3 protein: CATSRDSFTNEQFF. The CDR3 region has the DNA TGTGCCACCAGCAGAGATAGCTTCACGAATGAGCAGTTCTTC.